A selection of T cell receptor beta chains follows, all from one sample in a study of technical replicates of blood from a few donors. The assay was immunoSEQ multiplex PCR, and TCRdb's table has in-frame clones only and misses some. The sample lists approximately 60,000 clones, more than 75% seen once, with about 5.1% in the top ten. The sequencing input was PBMCs. The source is a human donor in good health. Some clones in this sample may be carry-over from other donors' samples. CDR3s include the opening cysteine and the closing phenylalanine or tryptophan. The order of the fields is J gene, V gene, CDR3 protein.

TRBJ2-3 | TRBV5-6 | CASALAGGTDTQYF
TRBJ2-3 | TRBV9 | CASSVALASGTTDTQYF
TRBJ2-7 | TRBV7-4 | CASNRGHSYEQYF
TRBJ2-1 | TRBV7-9 | CASSYRLAGYEQFF
TRBJ1-5 | TRBV7-2 | CASSLGGQGNQPQHF
TRBJ2-1 | TRBV14 | CASSQDQRYNEQFF
TRBJ2-2 | TRBV9 | CASSSRQGANGELFF
TRBJ1-6 | TRBV5-6 | CASSSGAQTLHF
TRBJ2-4 | TRBV4-1 | CASSPSDRRNIQYF
TRBJ2-7 | TRBV2 | CASSVGLAGTEQYF
TRBJ2-2 | TRBV7-7 | CASSSGGTGELFF
TRBJ1-3 | TRBV7-9 | CASSSNRDTIYF
TRBJ2-3 | TRBV6-4 | CASSETGESPLQYF
TRBJ2-1 | TRBV7-2 | CASSPPPGANEQFF
TRBJ1-6 | TRBV4-1 | CASSQTGGWYNSPLHF
TRBJ2-1 | TRBV10-1 | CASRQSGRALHEQFF
TRBJ1-5 | TRBV7-2 | CASSLRGQGSNQPQHF
TRBJ2-2 | TRBV4-2 | CASSQGTGRNTGELFF
TRBJ2-7 | TRBV6-5 | CASSWSGQGHEQYF
TRBJ2-1 | TRBV20-1 | CSALQFNEQFF
TRBJ2-3 | TRBV7-3 | CASSLDPGADTQYF
TRBJ1-1 | TRBV2 | CATHHDREAFF
TRBJ2-3 | TRBV7-9 | CASSQVLPSGPADTQYF
TRBJ1-4 | TRBV14 | CASSPARGFHEKLFF
TRBJ1-2 | TRBV5-6 | CASSLTGGTYGYTF
TRBJ2-2 | TRBV7-2 | CASSFSGLAGKRPPGELFF
TRBJ2-6 | TRBV23-1 | CASSRKVPGRTSGANVLTF
TRBJ2-1 | TRBV4-1 | CASSQDRPSGGASLFF
TRBJ1-2 | TRBV29-1 | CSVWDRDPAGYTF
TRBJ2-7 | TRBV4-3 | CASSQDRGYEQYF
TRBJ2-2 | TRBV27 | CASSPDRENTGELFF
TRBJ1-1 | TRBV7-9 | CASSSLGGSGQGYTEAFF